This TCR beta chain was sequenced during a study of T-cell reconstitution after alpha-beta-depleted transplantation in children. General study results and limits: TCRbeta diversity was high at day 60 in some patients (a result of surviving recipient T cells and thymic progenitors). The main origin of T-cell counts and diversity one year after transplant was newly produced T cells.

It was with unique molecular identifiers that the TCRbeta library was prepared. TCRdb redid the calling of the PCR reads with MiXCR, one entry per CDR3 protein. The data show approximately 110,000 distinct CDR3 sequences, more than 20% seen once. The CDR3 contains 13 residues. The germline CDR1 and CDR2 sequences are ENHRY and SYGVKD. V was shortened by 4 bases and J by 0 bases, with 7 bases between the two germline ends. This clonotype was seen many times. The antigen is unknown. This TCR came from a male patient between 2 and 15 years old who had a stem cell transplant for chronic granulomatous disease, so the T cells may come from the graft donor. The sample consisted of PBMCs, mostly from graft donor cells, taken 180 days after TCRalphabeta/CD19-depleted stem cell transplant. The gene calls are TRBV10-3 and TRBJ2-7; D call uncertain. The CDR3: CAISGWASYEQYF. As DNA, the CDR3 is TGTGCCATCAGTGGTTGGGCCTCCTACGAGCAGTACTTC.